This T cell receptor (delta chain) was sequenced in a study of gammadelta T cells in human blood (dated by TCRdb to about 2020). General conclusions and limits of the study: According to the study, polyclonal expansion of innate gamma-delta T cells immediately after birth appeared to be driven by microbial exposure.

This clone qualifies as large (0.1 to 1%). Its antigen has not been determined. There are no base qualities to consult, and no much larger clone falls within one base. This specimen includes other DNA sequences encoding the same CDR3. The CDR3 runs 21 amino acids, cysteine and phenylalanine included. CDR3 DNA is the only sequence kept; it has 63 bases, read in frame from the first base. Deletion took 2 bases off V and 0 bases off J, with a span of 25 bases between the germline ends. The germline V gene gives CDR1 as TSWWSYY and CDR2 as QGS. Library creation used RT-PCR. Data came from an Illumina MiSeq. Clones were re-identified by TCRdb from the public reads with CATT, and rows with the same DNA were merged. This sample has over a thousand delta-chain clones in its table, and 17% of those were observed once. The ten largest clonotypes hold around 10% of the sample.

The sequence came from a human donor. The rearrangement combines TRDV1 with TRDJ2; tentative D gene TRDD2, with 6 bases matching. The sample consisted of non-Vgamma9Vdelta2 gamma-delta T cells from infant blood. CDR3 reads: CALGEIGWVDWVLPLTAQLFF. The DNA reads TGTGCTCTTGGGGAAATTGGGTGGGTTGATTGGGTCCTACCTTTGACAGCACAACTCTTCTTT.